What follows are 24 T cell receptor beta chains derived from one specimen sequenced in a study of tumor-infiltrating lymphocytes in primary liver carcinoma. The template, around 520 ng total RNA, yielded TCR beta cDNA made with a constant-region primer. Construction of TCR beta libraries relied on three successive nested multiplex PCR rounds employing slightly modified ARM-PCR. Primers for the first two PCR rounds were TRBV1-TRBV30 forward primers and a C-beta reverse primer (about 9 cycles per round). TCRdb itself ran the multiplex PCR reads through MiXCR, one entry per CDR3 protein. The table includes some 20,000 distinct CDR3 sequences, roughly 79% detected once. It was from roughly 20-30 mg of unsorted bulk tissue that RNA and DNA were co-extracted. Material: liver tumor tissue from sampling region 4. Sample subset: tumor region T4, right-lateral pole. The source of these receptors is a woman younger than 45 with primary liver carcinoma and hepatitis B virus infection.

In DNA, the CDR3 is TGCAGCGTCGTGTGGTGGGAGGACCCAACGTTCTTC. It yields the protein CSVVWWEDPTFF. The chain is built from TRBV29-1 and TRBJ2-1; a weak D match, TRBD2 (6 bases). V lost 6 bases and J 15 bases, leaving 21 bases between the germline ends. The CDR3 totals 12 residues. Per the germline V gene, CDR1 is SQVTM and CDR2 is ANQGSEA.

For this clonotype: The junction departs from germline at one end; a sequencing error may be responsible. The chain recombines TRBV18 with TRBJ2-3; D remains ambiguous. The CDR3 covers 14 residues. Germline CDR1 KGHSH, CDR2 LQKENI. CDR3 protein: CDSSLPGVTDTQYF. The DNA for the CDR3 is TGTGACAGCTCACTCCCTGGGGTCACAGATACGCAGTATTTT.

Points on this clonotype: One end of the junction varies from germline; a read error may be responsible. The CDR3 DNA sequence: TGCGCCAGTAGTTATCAGTACAAAGATACACAGTATTTT. It codes for CASSYQYKDTQYF. The V call is TRBV12-3 or TRBV12-4, the J call TRBJ2-3, with D uncertain. The CDR3 contains 13 residues.

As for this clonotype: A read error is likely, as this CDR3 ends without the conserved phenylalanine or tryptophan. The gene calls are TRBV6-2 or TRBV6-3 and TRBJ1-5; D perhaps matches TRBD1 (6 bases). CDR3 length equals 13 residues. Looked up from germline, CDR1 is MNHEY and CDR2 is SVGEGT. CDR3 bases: TGTGCCAGCAGTTGCCGGGACAATCAGTCCCAGCATTTA. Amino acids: CASSCRDNQSQHL.

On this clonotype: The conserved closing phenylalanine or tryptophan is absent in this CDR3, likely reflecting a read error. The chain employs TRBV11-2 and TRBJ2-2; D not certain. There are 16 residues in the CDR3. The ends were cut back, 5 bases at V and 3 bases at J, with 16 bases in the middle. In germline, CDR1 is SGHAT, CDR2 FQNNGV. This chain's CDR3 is CASSPDRQLDTGELFL. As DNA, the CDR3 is TGTGCCAGCAGCCCCGATCGCCAATTGGACACCGGGGAGCTGTTTCTT.

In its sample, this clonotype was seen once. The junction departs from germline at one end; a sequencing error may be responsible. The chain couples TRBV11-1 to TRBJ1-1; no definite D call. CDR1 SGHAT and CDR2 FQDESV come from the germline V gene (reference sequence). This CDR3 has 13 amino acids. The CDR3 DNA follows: TGTGCCAGCGGCTTCCGGCTGAATACTGAAGTTTTCTTT. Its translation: CASGFRLNTEVFF.

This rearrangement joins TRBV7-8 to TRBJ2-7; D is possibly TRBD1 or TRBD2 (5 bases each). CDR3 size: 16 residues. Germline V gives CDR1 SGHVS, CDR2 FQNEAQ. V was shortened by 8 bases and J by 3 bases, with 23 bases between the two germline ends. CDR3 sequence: CASGATRGLALYEQYF. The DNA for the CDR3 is TGTGCCAGCGGCGCAACCCGGGGCCTCGCCCTCTACGAGCAGTACTTC. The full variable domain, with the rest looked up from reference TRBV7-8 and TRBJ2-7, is GAGVSQSPRYKVAKRGQDVALRCDPISGHVSLFWYQQALGQGPEFLTYFQNEAQLDKSGLPSDRFFAERPEGSVSTLKIQRTQQEDSAVYLCASGATRGLALYEQYFGPGTRLTVT.

CDR3 DNA: TGTGCCAGCAGCCAAAGGACTAGCGTCTCTTACGAGTGGTACTTC. It encodes CASSQRTSVSYEWYF. The chain employs TRBV4-2 and TRBJ2-7; 9 nucleotides agree with TRBD2. The CDR3 sequence is 15 residues long. With 2 bases clipped from V and 12 bases from J, the junction kept 14 bases outside the gene matches. The germline V gene has CDR1 LGHNA and CDR2 YNFKEQ.

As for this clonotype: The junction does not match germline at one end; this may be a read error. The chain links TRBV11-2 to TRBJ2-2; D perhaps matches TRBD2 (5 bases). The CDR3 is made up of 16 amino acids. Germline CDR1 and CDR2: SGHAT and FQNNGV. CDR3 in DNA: TGTACCAGCAGCCCCGATCCCCAATTGAACACCGGGGAGCTCCTTTTT. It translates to CTSSPDPQLNTGELLF.

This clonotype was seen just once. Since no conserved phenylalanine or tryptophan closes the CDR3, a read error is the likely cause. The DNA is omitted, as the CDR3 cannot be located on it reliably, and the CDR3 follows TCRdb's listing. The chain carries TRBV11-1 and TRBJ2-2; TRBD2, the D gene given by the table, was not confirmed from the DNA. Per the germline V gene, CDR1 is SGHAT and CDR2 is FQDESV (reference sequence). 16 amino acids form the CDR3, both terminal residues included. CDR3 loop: CVSSRVMAGVSGEPFV.

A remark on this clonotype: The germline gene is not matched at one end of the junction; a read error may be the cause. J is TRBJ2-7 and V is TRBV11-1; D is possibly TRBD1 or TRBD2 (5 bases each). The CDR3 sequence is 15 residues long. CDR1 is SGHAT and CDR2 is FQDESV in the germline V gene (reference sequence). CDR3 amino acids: CVSSTRDAHFYEQYF. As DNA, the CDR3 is TGTGTCAGCAGCACCCGGGACGCCCATTTCTACGAGCAGTACTTC.

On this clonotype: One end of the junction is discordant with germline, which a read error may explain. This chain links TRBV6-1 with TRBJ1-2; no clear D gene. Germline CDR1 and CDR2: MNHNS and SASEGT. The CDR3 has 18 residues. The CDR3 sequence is CASCERFLVLRSKYGYTF. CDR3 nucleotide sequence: TGCGCCAGCTGTGAACGGTTCCTGGTCCTTAGATCTAAATATGGCTACACCTTC.

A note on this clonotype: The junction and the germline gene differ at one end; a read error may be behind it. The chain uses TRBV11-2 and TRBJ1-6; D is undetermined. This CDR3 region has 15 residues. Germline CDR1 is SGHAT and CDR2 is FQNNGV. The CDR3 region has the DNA TGTGCCAGCAGCCCATATACCGGGATGGGTTCACCCTTCCACTTT. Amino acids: CASSPYTGMGSPFHF.

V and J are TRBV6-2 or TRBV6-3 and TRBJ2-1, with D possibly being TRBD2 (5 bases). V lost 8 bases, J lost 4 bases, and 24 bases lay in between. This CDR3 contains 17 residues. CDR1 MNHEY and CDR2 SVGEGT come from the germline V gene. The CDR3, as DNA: TGTGCCAGCCGACGACCCGGACTGCTTTACCTATACAATGAGCAGTTCTTC. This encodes CASRRPGLLYLYNEQFF.

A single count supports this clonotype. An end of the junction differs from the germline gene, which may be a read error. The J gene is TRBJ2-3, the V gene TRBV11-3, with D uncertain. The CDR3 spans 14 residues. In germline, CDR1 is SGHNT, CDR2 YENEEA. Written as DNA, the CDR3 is TGTACCAGCAGCTTAGACGGGCCCACAGATACACAGTATTTT. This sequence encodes CTSSLDGPTDTQYF.

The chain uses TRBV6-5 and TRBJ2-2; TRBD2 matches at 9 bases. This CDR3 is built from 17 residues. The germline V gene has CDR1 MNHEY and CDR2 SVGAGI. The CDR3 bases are TGTGCAAGGCAGGGCCGGCTAGCGGGACTGGTTCGTGGGGAGCTGTTTTTT. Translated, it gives CARQGRLAGLVRGELFF.

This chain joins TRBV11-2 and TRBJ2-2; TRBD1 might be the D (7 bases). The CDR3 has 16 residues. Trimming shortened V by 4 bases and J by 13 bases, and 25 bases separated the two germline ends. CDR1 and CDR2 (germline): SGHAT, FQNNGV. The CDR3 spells CASSSQGTPDTGRLFF. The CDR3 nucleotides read TGTGCCAGCAGCTCACAGGGGACTCCAGACACCGGGAGGCTGTTTTTT.

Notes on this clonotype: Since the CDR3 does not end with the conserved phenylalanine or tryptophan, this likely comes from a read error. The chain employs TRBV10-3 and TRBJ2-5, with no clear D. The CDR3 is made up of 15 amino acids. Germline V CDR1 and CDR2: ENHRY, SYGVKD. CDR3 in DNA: TGTGCTATCAGTGAGTCGGCTACCTTACAAGAGACCCAGTACCTC. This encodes CAISESATLQETQYL.

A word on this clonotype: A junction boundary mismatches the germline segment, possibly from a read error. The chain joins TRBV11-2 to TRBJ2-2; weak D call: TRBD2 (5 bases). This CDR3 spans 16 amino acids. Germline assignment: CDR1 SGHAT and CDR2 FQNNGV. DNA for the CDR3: TGTACCAGCAGCCCCGATCCCCAATTGAAGACCGGGGAGCTGTTTTTC. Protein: CTSSPDPQLKTGELFF.

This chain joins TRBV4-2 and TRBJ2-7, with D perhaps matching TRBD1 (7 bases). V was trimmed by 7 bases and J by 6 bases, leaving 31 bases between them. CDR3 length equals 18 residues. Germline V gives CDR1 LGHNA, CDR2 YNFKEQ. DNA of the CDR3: TGTGCCAGCAACCAGGAACACCTAGGACAGGAGGGACCCCGCGAGCAGTACTTC. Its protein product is CASNQEHLGQEGPREQYF.

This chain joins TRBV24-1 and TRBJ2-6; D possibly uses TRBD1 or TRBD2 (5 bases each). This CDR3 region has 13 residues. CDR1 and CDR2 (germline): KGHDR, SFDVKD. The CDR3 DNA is TGTATCACCAGAGGGGACGGGGCCAACGTCCTGACTTTC. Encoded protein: CITRGDGANVLTF.

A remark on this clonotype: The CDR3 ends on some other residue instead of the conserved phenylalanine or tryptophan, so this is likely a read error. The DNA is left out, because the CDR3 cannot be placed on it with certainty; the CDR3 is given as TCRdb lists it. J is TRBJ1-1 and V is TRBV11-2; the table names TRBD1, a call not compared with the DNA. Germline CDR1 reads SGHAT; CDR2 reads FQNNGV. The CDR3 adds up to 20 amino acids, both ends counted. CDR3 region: CASSARDRGRKRWSNTVAFL.

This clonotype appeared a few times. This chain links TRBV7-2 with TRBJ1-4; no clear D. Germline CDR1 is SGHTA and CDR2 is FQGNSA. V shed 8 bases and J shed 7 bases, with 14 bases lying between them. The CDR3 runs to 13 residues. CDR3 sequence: CASESYLGEKLFF. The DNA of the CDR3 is TGTGCCAGCGAGAGCTATCTGGGTGAAAAACTGTTTTTT.

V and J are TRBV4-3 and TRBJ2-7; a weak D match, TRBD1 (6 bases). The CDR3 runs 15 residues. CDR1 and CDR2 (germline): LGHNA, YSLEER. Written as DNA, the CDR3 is TGCGCATGCAGCCAAGATCGATGTACAGGGCGGGAGCAGTACTTC. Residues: CACSQDRCTGREQYF.